This T cell receptor beta chain comes out of a study of immune heterogeneity within non-small cell lung tumors. Study-level information: Histologically, a few tumors were squamous cell carcinomas and nine to eleven were non-squamous carcinomas. The remaining 1 tumor was not otherwise specified. Overall study results and limits: Each patient's tumor sites shared recurring identical dominant CDR3 beta clonotypes, and individual sites also carried their own high-frequency clones.

The CDR3 is 12 residues long. The ends were cut back, 8 bases at V and 7 bases at J, with 14 bases in the middle. The germline V gene has CDR1 MDHEN and CDR2 SYDVKM. By share, this clonotype counts as medium-sized. The antigen is not known. The authors used about 610 ng of bulk tumor genomic DNA per sample as template. Several biopsies per primary tumor, spaced far apart, were taken during surgery. The study enrolled patients with untreated, newly diagnosed non-small cell lung cancer who underwent curative surgery. Non-small cell lung cancer patients, newly diagnosed and having surgery with curative intent, served as donors. Multiplex PCR relied on 32 V and 13 J primers to amplify TCR beta CDR3. Via MiXCR, TCRdb re-called the multiplex PCR reads, giving one row per CDR3 protein. The repertoire holds about 5,700 distinct CDR3 sequences, with roughly 23% as singletons.

The V call is TRBV28, the J call TRBJ1-2; D may be TRBD1 (5 bases). Sequencing input: lung tumor tissue. The source of this sequence is a woman aged 60-70 years with non-small cell lung cancer. In DNA, the CDR3 is TGTGCCAGCGGACCAGGGCTGGGTGGCTACACCTTC. It codes for CASGPGLGGYTF.